The clone carrying this T cell receptor (beta chain) occurred many times. TCRdb reprocessed the 5' RACE reads via MiXCR and lists one record per CDR3 protein. The sample contains 650,000 to 800,000 distinct CDR3 sequences, around 8.6% of which appear only once. This sample was included in a study of identical twins. Per germline, CDR1 KGHDR and CDR2 SFDVKD. The CDR3 is 14 amino acids. V was shortened by 10 bases and J by 0 bases, with 11 bases between the two germline ends. In addition, the sample was reused for a study of yellow fever vaccine responses in identical twins.

The specimen sequenced was PBMCs. The genes are TRBV24-1 and TRBJ2-2, with D unclear. The TCR originated in a young woman in good health. The CDR3 protein is CATKRSANTGELFF. Here the CDR3 DNA reads TGTGCCACTAAACGGTCCGCGAACACCGGGGAGCTGTTTTTT.